This entry lists 8 T cell receptor beta chains sequenced from one sample in a study of vaccination effects on CD4 cells after COVID-19. Using immunoSEQ multiplex PCR, the repertoire was profiled, and TCRdb retains in-frame clones only, with some absent. The profile shows more than 60,000 clones, around 74% of them singletons. A 10-day culture period preceded the isolation of CD4+ T cells. Each person got two doses of an mRNA SARS-CoV-2 vaccine, BNT162b2 or mRNA-1273. Their target antigens are unknown. The input for sequencing was CD4+ T cells from PBMCs cultured without peptide, taken after COVID-19 vaccination. These receptors were collected from a human donor who received a COVID-19 vaccine.

The chain employs TRBV7-8 and TRBJ1-6, with D maybe TRBD1 (6 bases). V was shortened by 7 bases and J by 7 bases, with 14 bases between the two germline ends. Germline-derived CDR1 and CDR2 are SGHVS and FQNEAQ. The CDR3 is 14 residues long. The CDR3 sequence is CASNPQGPNSPLHF. CDR3 in DNA: TGTGCCAGCAACCCCCAGGGGCCGAATTCACCCCTCCACTTT. Full variable domain (missing parts from reference TRBV7-8 and TRBJ1-6): GAGVSQSPRYKVAKRGQDVALRCDPISGHVSLFWYQQALGQGPEFLTYFQNEAQLDKSGLPSDRFFAERPEGSVSTLKIQRTQQEDSAVYLCASNPQGPNSPLHFGNGTRLTVT.

CDR3 in DNA: TGTGCCAGCAGCCTCTTCCCAATGGGCTCCTACAATGAGCAGTTCTTC. It specifies CASSLFPMGSYNEQFF. The chain carries TRBV7-8 and TRBJ2-1, with D uncertain. The CDR3 consists of 16 residues. Looked up from germline, CDR1 is SGHVS and CDR2 is FQNEAQ. V was shortened by 5 bases and J by 0 bases, with 14 bases between the two germline ends.

The chain recombines TRBV7-7 with TRBJ2-5; 12 bases match TRBD1. From germline, CDR1 is SSHAT and CDR2 FNYEAQ (reference sequence). The CDR3 totals 15 residues. With 3 bases clipped from V and 6 bases from J, the junction kept 5 bases outside the gene matches. This CDR3 reads CASSLEGQGAKTQYF. In DNA form, the CDR3 reads TGTGCCAGCAGCTTGGAGGGACAGGGGGCGAAGACCCAGTACTTC. The full variable domain, its missing parts supplied by reference TRBV7-7 and TRBJ2-5, is GAGVSQSPRYKVTKRGQDVTLRCDPISSHATLYWYQQALGQGPEFLTYFNYEAQPDKSGLPSDRFSAERPEGSISTLTIQRTEQRDSAMYRCASSLEGQGAKTQYFGPGTRLLVL.

The genes are TRBV9 and TRBJ2-1; 8 bases align to TRBD2. The CDR3 totals 15 residues. In germline, CDR1 is SGDLS, CDR2 YYNGEE. V lost 0 bases, J lost 6 bases, and 5 bases stayed unmatched. The CDR3 DNA is TGTGCCAGCAGCGTAGGCAGCGGGGGTTTCAATGAGCAGTTCTTC. Translation gives CASSVGSGGFNEQFF.

This clone has only one observation. The chain combines TRBV5-1 with TRBJ2-7; D is possibly TRBD1 (6 bases). Per germline, CDR1 SGHRS and CDR2 YFSETQ. Deletions cut 1 base from V and 0 bases from J, with 11 bases between. The CDR3 has 15 residues. CDR3 bases: TGCGCCAGCAGCTTGTTCAGGGGAAGCTCCTACGAGCAGTACGTC. Translated: CASSLFRGSSYEQYV.

The chain carries TRBV19 and TRBJ1-5, with 7 positions matching TRBD1. V shed 4 bases and J 4 bases; nucleotides not matched to a gene: 4. Per the germline V gene, CDR1 is LNHDA and CDR2 is SQIVND (reference sequence). This CDR3 is built from 14 residues. DNA of the CDR3: TGTGCCAGTAGTACAGACAGGGTGAATCAGCCCCAGCATTTT. The encoded protein is CASSTDRVNQPQHF.

The chain couples TRBV27 to TRBJ1-4; 10 bases agree with TRBD1. CDR1 is MNHEY, CDR2 SMNVEV, per germline (reference sequence). The CDR3 covers 17 residues. The V segment lost 5 bases and the J segment 2 bases; nucleotides outside the gene matches: 8. The chain's CDR3 is CASSRTGGRMTNEKLFF. For the CDR3, the DNA is TGTGCCAGCAGTCGGACAGGGGGGAGAATGACTAATGAAAAACTGTTTTTT.

The V and J genes are TRBV3-1 (or the pseudogene TRBV3-2) and TRBJ2-5; TRBD2 matches at 7 bases. From germline, CDR1 is LGHDT and CDR2 YNNKEL (reference sequence). This CDR3 has 13 amino acids. The V gene end was trimmed by 6 bases and the J gene end by 9 bases; junction bases not matched to a gene: 10. The CDR3 DNA sequence: TGTGCCAGCAGGCAACCTCGGGGGGACTCCCAGTACTTC. This gives the protein CASRQPRGDSQYF.